The source of this T cell receptor (beta chain) is a study of CD8 T cells in ankylosing spondylitis. General study findings and limits: As reported, disease-linked clones showed significant enrichment in matched ankylosing spondylitis synovial fluid. It appeared that ankylosing spondylitis blood was characterized by a TCR beta motif of 8 or 9 highly homologous variants.

Trimming pared 5 bases from V and 5 bases from J, leaving 14 bases between. Germline V gene sequence: CDR1 SGHRS, CDR2 YFSETQ. This CDR3 has 14 amino acids. This clonotype was detected many times. What it binds is unknown. Quantitative 5'-RACE was performed with molecular barcodes, and it yielded the TCR beta libraries. TCRdb passed the 5' RACE reads through MiXCR, listing each CDR3 protein once. The table shows 150,000 to 200,000 distinct CDR3 sequences, with roughly 34% occurring only once. The TCR comes from a male donor with ankylosing spondylitis. The chain joins TRBV5-1 to TRBJ2-1, with D possibly being TRBD1 (6 bases). Sequences were obtained from synovial fluid, either unsorted or a sorted T cell fraction (not recorded which). The CDR3 region is CASSTGTIDNEQFF. CDR3 DNA: TGCGCCAGCAGTACCGGGACAATTGACAATGAGCAGTTCTTC.